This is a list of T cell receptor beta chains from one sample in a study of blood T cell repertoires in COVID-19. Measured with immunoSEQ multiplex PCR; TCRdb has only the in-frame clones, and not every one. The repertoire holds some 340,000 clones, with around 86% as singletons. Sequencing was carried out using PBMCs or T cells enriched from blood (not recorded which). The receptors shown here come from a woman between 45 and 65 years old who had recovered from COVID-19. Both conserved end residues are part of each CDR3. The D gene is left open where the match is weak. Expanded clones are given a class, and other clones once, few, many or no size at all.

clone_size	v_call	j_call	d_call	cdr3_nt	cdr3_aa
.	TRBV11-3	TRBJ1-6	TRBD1	TGTGCCAGCAGCTTTACCAGACAGGGAGGCTCACCCCTCCACTTT	CASSFTRQGGSPLHF
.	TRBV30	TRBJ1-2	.	TGTGCCTGGAGTGTACGGAAGCGTGGCTACACCTTC	CAWSVRKRGYTF
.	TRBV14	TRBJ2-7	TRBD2	TGTGCCAGCAGCCAAGGGACTAGCGTCCGTCGGAACTACGAGCAGTACTTC	CASSQGTSVRRNYEQYF
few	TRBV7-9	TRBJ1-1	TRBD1	TGTGCCAGCAGCTCCCGGACAGGGGGGACTGAAGCTTTCTTT	CASSSRTGGTEAFF
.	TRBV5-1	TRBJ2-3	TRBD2	TGCGCCAGCAGCCCGGGGCTAGCGGGGGCAGGATATGATACGCAGTATTTT	CASSPGLAGAGYDTQYF
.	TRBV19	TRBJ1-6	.	TGTGCCAGTTGTGACGGTGCTGGGGCAAATTCACCCCTCCACTTT	CASCDGAGANSPLHF
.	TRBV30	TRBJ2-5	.	TGTGCCTGGAGTGTTGGTCTGGGCCGTATTGGGACCCAGTACTTC	CAWSVGLGRIGTQYF
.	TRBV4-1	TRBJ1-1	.	TGCGCCAGCAGCCAACAAGACGGGGGGCCTGAAGCTTTCTTT	CASSQQDGGPEAFF
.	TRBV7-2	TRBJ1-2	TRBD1	TGTGCCAGCAGCCCCCCGGGACAGGGCAGGGATGGCTACACCTTC	CASSPPGQGRDGYTF
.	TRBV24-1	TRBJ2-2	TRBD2	TGTGCCACCCAGCTAGCGGGAGGGCCACACACCGGGGAGCTGTTTTTT	CATQLAGGPHTGELFF
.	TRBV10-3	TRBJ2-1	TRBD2	TGTGCCATCAGTGAGACTAGCGGGAACGTCCAAGCCTACAATGAGCAGTTCTTC	CAISETSGNVQAYNEQFF
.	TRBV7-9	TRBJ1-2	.	TGTGCCAGCAGCCTACCGAGTCAGGCCCTCAGGGGAGGCTACACCTTC	CASSLPSQALRGGYTF
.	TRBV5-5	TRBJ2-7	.	TGTGCCAGCAGCCTGGGGCAGGGAGGTATCTACGAGCAGTACTTC	CASSLGQGGIYEQYF
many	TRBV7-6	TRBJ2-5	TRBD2	TGTGCCAGCAGCTTAGGTGGAAGAGCGGGGAAAGAGACCCAGTACTTC	CASSLGGRAGKETQYF
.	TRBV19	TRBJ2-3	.	TGTGCCAGTAGCAGGGAATTCCCAGATACGCAGTATTTT	CASSREFPDTQYF
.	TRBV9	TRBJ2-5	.	TGTGCCAGCAGCGTAGGAACAGGGTTGTCCCAAGAGACCCAGTACTTC	CASSVGTGLSQETQYF
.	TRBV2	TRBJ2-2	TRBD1	TGTGCCAGCAGTTTTCAACAGGGGTTCGCCGGGGAGCTGTTTTTT	CASSFQQGFAGELFF
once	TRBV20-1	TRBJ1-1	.	TGCAGTGCTAGTAGGGGCCAGGGAACTGAAGCTTTCTTT	CSASRGQGTEAFF
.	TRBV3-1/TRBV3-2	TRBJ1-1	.	TGTGCCAGCAGCCAAGTTTCCCTAATGACTGAAGCTTTCTTT	CASSQVSLMTEAFF
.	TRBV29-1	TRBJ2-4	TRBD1	TGCAGCGTTACCCTGGGGACAGGGCATTCCCCGAGGTACTTC	CSVTLGTGHSPRYF
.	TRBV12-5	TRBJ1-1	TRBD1	TGTGCTAGTGGAACGCCAGGGGGCTCTGAAGCTTTCTTT	CASGTPGGSEAFF
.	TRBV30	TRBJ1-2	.	TGTGCCTGGCTGACAGGCGTCTATGGCTACACCTTC	CAWLTGVYGYTF
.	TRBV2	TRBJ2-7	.	TGTGCCAGCCCTGAGCGACGGTCAGACTACGAGCAGTACTTC	CASPERRSDYEQYF